This TCR beta chain is from a study of T cells in Graves' hyperthyroidism and ophthalmopathy (dated by TCRdb to the late 2010s). Turning to the overall study: Peripheral blood samples were taken at initial diagnosis, before any treatment was given. TCR V-J signatures able to tell the groups apart were searched for in a discovery cohort of some 100 patients, of whom more than 40 had Graves' ophthalmopathy and around 56 had stable Graves' hyperthyroidism. Whether ophthalmopathy could be predicted prospectively was tested in an independent validation cohort made up of roughly 20 hyperthyroidism patients plus 17 patients who later progressed to ophthalmopathy. The 100 or so discovery patients were randomly split 7:3 into training and test sets. The study also compared thyroid tissue and blood T-cell repertoires from a handful of Graves' hyperthyroidism patients. Once sampling was done, hyperthyroidism patients were given methimazole at a starting dose of 30 mg daily, whereas ophthalmopathy patients were given high-dose intravenous methylprednisolone. The paper describes TCR Vbeta CDR3 sequencing of roughly 130 peripheral blood samples, made up of fewer than 50 ophthalmopathy patients, some 76 hyperthyroidism patients and around 17 progressor patients.

V is shortened by 4 bases, J by 6 bases, and the region joining them spans 18 bases. The germline V gene provides CDR1 SQVTM and CDR2 ANQGSEA. Counted from cysteine to phenylalanine, this CDR3 has 14 amino acids. Solely the CDR3 DNA is kept, with 42 bases framed from the first base. The hyperthyroidism patients were between 18 and 65 years old and newly diagnosed, with a disease duration of less than 2 months. Patients with uncontrolled infections, other autoimmune diseases, pregnancy or lactation were excluded. Clinical symptoms, serum thyroxine and TRAb, thyroid ultrasound, and orbital computed tomography formed the basis for the diagnoses. Blood from progressor patients was drawn when they were first diagnosed with hyperthyroidism, before any ophthalmopathy symptoms appeared. PBMCs were isolated from about 9 ml of fresh peripheral blood by Ficoll-Paque density gradient centrifugation. Progressor patients were first diagnosed with Graves' hyperthyroidism and then developed ophthalmopathy during follow-up. Trizol reagent was used to extract total RNA, and RNA quality was then checked on an Agilent 2100 Bioanalyzer.

The TCR beta CDR3 regions were amplified from RNA transcripts. The TCR CDR3 was subjected to a first round of RT-PCR using the HTBI primer set and the Qiagen OneStep RT-PCR kit. Libraries were constructed in a second round of multiplex PCR, after which size selection and purification were carried out. The libraries were sequenced on an Illumina HiSeq2000 using paired-end 100 bp reads. The original methods were these. SOAPnuke was used to process the raw data, removing reads that contained adapters or uncalled bases, had a mean Phred below 15, or lacked an exact match to the constant primer or identifier. High-quality paired reads were merged using COPE v1.2.5, and each unique nucleotide sequence was defined as a clonotype. MiTCR v1.1 was used to align clonotypes to the IMGT TRBV, TRBD and TRBJ reference segments. The analysis was restricted to V-J combinations with a frequency above 0.0001, which together covered roughly 99% of the repertoires. A TCS score was defined as the ratio of F50 (clonal expansion) to E x V (chaos), with BLOSUM62-based TCRdist applied between CDR3 peptides within each V-J. Welch's t-statistics and random forest reduced 450 to 600 V-J features to 10 to 15, which were used in a naive Bayes classifier (R e1071). Clones were called with MiXCR by TCRdb after fastp trimmed the public reads at Q25, and only in-frame beta chains were retained. A single entry per CDR3 protein holds the most common genes and DNA from its merged rows. TCRdb assigned the V and J calls; the authors' analysis was not used. The table for this sample lists approximately 720,000 distinct CDR3 sequences; roughly 20% of them were counted only once. Over 15% of the sample belongs to the ten largest clones.

This clonotype was seen many times. What antigen it recognizes has not been identified. No base-level quality is on record; no much larger clone is a single base apart. The study at large found these results: Sample size was not statistically predetermined, and investigators were not blinded to group allocation. In validation, the model predicted progression to ophthalmopathy a median of around 6.5 months before onset, with approximately 71% sensitivity and 72.22% specificity. Most expanded thyroid clonotypes (frequency above 0.001) were also detected in blood, a finding suggesting that blood repertoires may reflect thyroid immune responses. In cross-validation, a model built on a 13 V-J signature told ophthalmopathy apart from stable hyperthyroidism with under 90% sensitivity and 81% to 82% specificity, and in testing the same model reached 80%/75%.

Sequenced sample: blood. The TCR was taken from a woman between 50 and 59 years old with Graves' hyperthyroidism that later progressed to Graves' ophthalmopathy. In this chain, TRBV29-1 is recombined with TRBJ1-1; the D gene lacks a confident call. The nucleotide sequence is TGCAGCGTTGGGAGGCTTGGAGAGGCCGCTGAAGCTTTCTTT. Translation gives CSVGRLGEAAEAFF.